The 31 T cell receptor beta chains below were found in one sample sequenced in a study of monozygotic twins with inflammatory bowel disease. TCRdb re-analyzed the 5' RACE reads; it lists each CDR3 protein once, without DNA. The sample table sets out 310,000 or so distinct CDR3 sequences. Sequences were obtained from blood. The receptors originated from a human donor with ulcerative colitis or Crohn's disease, or a healthy co-twin of an affected twin (not recorded which).

The chain's CDR3 is CASSQSYSNQPQHF. The chain uses TRBV4-3 and TRBJ1-5. The CDR3 spans 14 residues. The germline CDR1 and CDR2 sequences are LGHNA and YSLEER.

This chain uses TRBV20-1 with TRBJ2-7; TCRdb calls TRBD2, which cannot be checked without DNA. The germline CDR1 and CDR2 sequences are DFQATT and SNEGSKA (reference sequence). The CDR3 is made up of 14 amino acids. CDR3 sequence: CSATLSGPAYEQYF.

The genes are TRBV3-1 and TRBJ1-1. The CDR3 totals 12 residues. Germline V gene sequence: CDR1 LGHDT, CDR2 YNNKEL (reference sequence). The CDR3 loop reads CASKGEGTEAFF.

The chain carries TRBV12-3 or TRBV12-4 and TRBJ2-2. The CDR3 covers 13 residues. The CDR3 is CASRPSNTGELFF.

This rearrangement joins TRBV30 to TRBJ2-1; TCRdb names TRBD1, which stays unverified in the absence of DNA. The CDR3 has 16 amino acids. Per the germline V gene, CDR1 is GTSNPN and CDR2 is SVGIG (reference sequence). CDR3 residues: CAWSASGRTTYNEQFF.

The rearrangement uses TRBV20-1 and TRBJ2-2; the TRBD1 assignment by TCRdb is unverifiable without DNA. Germline V lookup: CDR1 DFQATT, CDR2 SNEGSKA (reference sequence). CDR3 length: 12 residues. The CDR3 protein is CSGLTGAGELFF.

This rearrangement joins TRBV5-1 to TRBJ1-2. The CDR3 runs 17 residues. In germline, CDR1 is SGHRS, CDR2 YFSETQ. CDR3 sequence reads: CASSSRGARATNYGYTF.

V and J are TRBV10-2 and TRBJ2-5. The CDR3 extends over 12 amino acids. Germline values: CDR1 WSHSY, CDR2 SAAADI. The chain's CDR3 is CASSGVWETQYF.

The rearrangement joins TRBV7-9 to TRBJ2-5. The germline gives CDR1 SEHNR, CDR2 FQNEAQ (reference sequence). The CDR3 runs 15 residues. The chain's CDR3 is CASSLADLPWETQYF.

The V gene is TRBV6-5, the J gene TRBJ1-5; the D gene TCRdb calls, TRBD1, cannot be checked with no DNA. CDR1 and CDR2 from the germline V gene are MNHEY and SVGAGI. CDR3 size: 13 residues. The CDR3 protein is CASTPDRGQPQHF.

This chain joins TRBV19 and TRBJ1-5. The CDR3 runs 16 residues. Germline CDR1 LNHDA, CDR2 SQIVND (reference sequence). CDR3 sequence reads: CASTPGGRGGNQPQHF.

This chain links TRBV9 with TRBJ2-1. The CDR3 contains 13 residues. The germline CDR1 and CDR2 sequences are SGDLS and YYNGEE. The CDR3 region is CASSVVSVGEQFF.

CDR3 region: CATSSRDRASYEQYF. J is TRBJ2-7 and V is TRBV15; without DNA, the TCRdb call of TRBD1 cannot be checked. Germline V lookup: CDR1 LNHNV, CDR2 YYDKDF (reference sequence). CDR3 size: 15 residues.

The CDR3 region is CASSQERGAVLYTGELFF. The rearrangement uses TRBV3-1 and TRBJ2-2; TCRdb's assignment of TRBD1 cannot be checked, as there is no DNA. This CDR3 is 18 amino acids long. Germline V gives CDR1 LGHDT, CDR2 YNNKEL (reference sequence).

The J gene is TRBJ1-1, the V gene TRBV3-1; the D gene TCRdb calls, TRBD1, cannot be checked with no DNA. CDR1 and CDR2 from the germline V gene are LGHDT and YNNKEL (reference sequence). The CDR3 has 15 amino acids. This chain's CDR3 is CASSQGHTGSTEAFF.

V is TRBV5-1 and J is TRBJ2-7; checking the TCRdb D call of TRBD1 is not possible without DNA. Germline CDR1 SGHRS, CDR2 YFSETQ. This CDR3 is built from 13 residues. The CDR3: CASSWGTKYEQYF.

V gene TRBV20-1 combines with J gene TRBJ1-2; there is no DNA to check the TCRdb D call of TRBD1. This CDR3 has 14 amino acids. CDR1 is DFQATT, CDR2 SNEGSKA, per germline (reference sequence). CDR3 sequence: CSASLRQNSWGYTF.

The gene calls are TRBV10-3 and TRBJ2-7; TCRdb designates TRBD1, a call that cannot be tested without DNA. CDR3 length: 15 amino acids. Germline CDR1 and CDR2: ENHRY and SYGVKD. The CDR3 is CAIPVWRTGVNEQYF.

V usage is TRBV5-6 and J usage is TRBJ2-1; as DNA is missing, the TRBD1 call by TCRdb cannot be tested. The CDR3 has 15 residues. From germline, CDR1 is SGHDT and CDR2 YYEEEE. CDR3 loop: CASSPWWKGYNEQFF. The whole variable domain, filled in from reference TRBV5-6 and TRBJ2-1, reads DAGVTQSPTHLIKTRGQQVTLRCSPKSGHDTVSWYQQALGQGPQFIFQYYEEEERQRGNFPDRFSGHQFPNYSSELNVNALLLGDSALYLCASSPWWKGYNEQFFGPGTRLTVL.

This sequence joins TRBV12-3 or TRBV12-4 and TRBJ2-1; TCRdb names TRBD1, which stays unverified in the absence of DNA. The CDR3 runs to 14 residues. CDR3 amino acids: CASSFAQWDIEQFF.

The chain couples TRBV28 to TRBJ2-1; the TCRdb call, TRBD2, lacks DNA for checking. The V gene's germline CDR1 is MDHEN and CDR2 SYDVKM. CDR3 length: 14 residues. This chain's CDR3 is CASSFSGLYNEQFF.

V gene TRBV2 combines with J gene TRBJ2-3. The CDR3 contains 14 residues. Germline CDR1 is SNHLY and CDR2 is FYNNEI. The CDR3: CASSEVTSTDTQYF.

The gene calls are TRBV4-1 and TRBJ1-2; TCRdb's assignment of TRBD1 cannot be checked, as there is no DNA. The CDR3 runs to 14 residues. Germline CDR1 MGHRA, CDR2 YSYEKL. CDR3 in amino acids: CASSPERGIYGYTF.

The rearrangement joins TRBV11-2 to TRBJ2-7. Germline CDR1 SGHAT, CDR2 FQNNGV. The CDR3 loop spans 13 amino acids. CDR3 sequence: CASSLPSSSVQYF.

This rearrangement joins TRBV28 to TRBJ1-1. CDR1 and CDR2 from the germline V gene are MDHEN and SYDVKM. CDR3 length: 16 amino acids. This chain's CDR3 is CASSSLRENWNTEAFF.

The genes are TRBV5-1 and TRBJ1-1. Germline loops: CDR1 SGHRS, CDR2 YFSETQ. The CDR3 consists of 15 residues. CDR3 loop: CASSLLDGERSEAFF.

This chain links TRBV3-1 with TRBJ1-2. CDR1 is LGHDT, CDR2 YNNKEL, per germline (reference sequence). This CDR3 contains 15 residues. CDR3 sequence reads: CASSQDVSVVYGYTF.

The rearrangement links TRBV7-2 to TRBJ2-7; the TRBD1 assignment by TCRdb is unverifiable without DNA. Germline CDR1 and CDR2: SGHTA and FQGNSA. The CDR3 covers 13 residues. CDR3 region: CASSHRDTYEQYF.

The rearrangement uses TRBV20-1 and TRBJ1-1; with no DNA, the TCRdb D assignment of TRBD1 cannot be verified. The CDR3 consists of 13 residues. Germline V CDR1 and CDR2: DFQATT, SNEGSKA (reference sequence). This chain's CDR3 is CSAGDRSIPEAFF.

The chain joins TRBV6-2 or TRBV6-3 to TRBJ2-1; TCRdb's D call, TRBD1, is unchecked because there is no DNA. This CDR3 contains 15 residues. Germline CDR1 reads MNHEY; CDR2 reads SVGEGT. The CDR3 here is CASRNSGQGINEQFF.

This rearrangement joins TRBV11-2 to TRBJ2-2. Germline assignment: CDR1 SGHAT and CDR2 FQNNGV. The CDR3 runs 21 residues. The CDR3 spells CASSLGPQRIAQLELGGELFF.